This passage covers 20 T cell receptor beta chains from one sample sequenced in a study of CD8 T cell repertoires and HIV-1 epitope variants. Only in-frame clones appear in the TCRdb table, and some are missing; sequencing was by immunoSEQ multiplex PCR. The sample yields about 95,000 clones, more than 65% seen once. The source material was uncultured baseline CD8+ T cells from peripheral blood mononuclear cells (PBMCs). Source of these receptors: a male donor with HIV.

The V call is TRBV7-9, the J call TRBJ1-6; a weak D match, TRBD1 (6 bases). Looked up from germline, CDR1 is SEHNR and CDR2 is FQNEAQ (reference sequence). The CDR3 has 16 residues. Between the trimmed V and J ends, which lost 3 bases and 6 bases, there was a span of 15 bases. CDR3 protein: CASSLISTGSNSPLHF. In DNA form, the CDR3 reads TGTGCCAGCAGCTTGATATCGACAGGCAGTAATTCACCCCTCCACTTT.

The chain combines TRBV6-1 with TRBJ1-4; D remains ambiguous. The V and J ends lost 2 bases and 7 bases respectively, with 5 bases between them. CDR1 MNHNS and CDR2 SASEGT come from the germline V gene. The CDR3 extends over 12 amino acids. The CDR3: CASSEQLEKLFF. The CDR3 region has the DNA TGTGCCAGCAGTGAACAGCTTGAAAAACTGTTTTTT.

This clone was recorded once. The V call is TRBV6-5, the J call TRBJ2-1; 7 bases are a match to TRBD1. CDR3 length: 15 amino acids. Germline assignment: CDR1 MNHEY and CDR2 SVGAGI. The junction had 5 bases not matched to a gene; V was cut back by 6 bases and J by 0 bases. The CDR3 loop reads CASSDRASSYNEQFF. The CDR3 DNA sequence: TGTGCCAGCAGCGACAGGGCAAGCTCCTACAATGAGCAGTTCTTC.

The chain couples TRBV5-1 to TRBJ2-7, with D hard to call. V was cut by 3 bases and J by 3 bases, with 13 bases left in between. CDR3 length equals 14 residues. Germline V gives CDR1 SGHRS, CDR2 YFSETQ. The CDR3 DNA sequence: TGCGCCAGCAGCTACGGATTATCCAGCTACGAGCAGTACTTC. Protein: CASSYGLSSYEQYF. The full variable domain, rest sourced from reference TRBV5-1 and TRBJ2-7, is KAGVTQTPRYLIKTRGQQVTLSCSPISGHRSVSWYQQTPGQGLQFLFEYFSETQRNKGNFPGRFSGRQFSNSRSEMNVSTLELGDSALYLCASSYGLSSYEQYFGPGTRLTVT.

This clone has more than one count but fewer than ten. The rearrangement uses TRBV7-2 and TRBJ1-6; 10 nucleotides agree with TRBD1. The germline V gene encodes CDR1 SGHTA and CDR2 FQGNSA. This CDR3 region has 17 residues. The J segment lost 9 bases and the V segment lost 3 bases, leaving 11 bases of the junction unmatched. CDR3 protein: CASSLRGRQGATSPLHF. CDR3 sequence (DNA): TGTGCCAGCAGCTTGCGGGGCAGACAGGGGGCGACTTCACCCCTCCACTTT.

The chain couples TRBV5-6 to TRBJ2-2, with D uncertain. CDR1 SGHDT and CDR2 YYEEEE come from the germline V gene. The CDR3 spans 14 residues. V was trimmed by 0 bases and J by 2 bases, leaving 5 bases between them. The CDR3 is CASSLGINTGELFF. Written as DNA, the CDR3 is TGTGCCAGCAGCTTGGGAATTAACACCGGGGAGCTGTTTTTT.

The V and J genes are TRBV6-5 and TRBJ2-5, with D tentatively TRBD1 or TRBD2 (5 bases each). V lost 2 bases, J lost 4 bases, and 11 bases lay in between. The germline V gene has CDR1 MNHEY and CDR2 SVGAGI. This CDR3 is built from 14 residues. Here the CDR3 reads CASSYGLGVETQYF. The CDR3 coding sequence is TGTGCCAGCAGTTACGGCCTGGGGGTAGAGACCCAGTACTTC.

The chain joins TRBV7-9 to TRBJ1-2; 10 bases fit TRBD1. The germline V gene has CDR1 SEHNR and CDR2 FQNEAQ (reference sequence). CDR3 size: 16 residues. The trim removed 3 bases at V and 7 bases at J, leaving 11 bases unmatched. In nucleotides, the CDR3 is TGTGCCAGCAGCTTGGCCCCCCGGACAGGGGGGTTTGGCTACACCTTC. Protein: CASSLAPRTGGFGYTF. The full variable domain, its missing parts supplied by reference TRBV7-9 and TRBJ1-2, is DTGVSQNPRHKITKRGQNVTFRCDPISEHNRLYWYRQTLGQGPEFLTYFQNEAQLEKSRLLSDRFSAERPKGSFSTLEIQRTEQGDSAMYLCASSLAPRTGGFGYTFGSGTRLTVV.

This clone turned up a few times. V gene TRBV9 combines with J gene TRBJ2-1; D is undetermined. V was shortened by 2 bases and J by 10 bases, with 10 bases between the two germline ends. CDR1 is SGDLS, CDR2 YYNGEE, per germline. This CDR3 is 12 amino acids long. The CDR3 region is CASSVNSGEQFF. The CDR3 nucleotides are TGTGCCAGCAGCGTGAACTCAGGAGAGCAGTTCTTC.

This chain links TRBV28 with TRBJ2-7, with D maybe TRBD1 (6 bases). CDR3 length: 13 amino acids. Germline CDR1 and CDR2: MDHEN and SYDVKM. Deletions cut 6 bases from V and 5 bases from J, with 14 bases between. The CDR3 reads CASRNLTGNEQYF. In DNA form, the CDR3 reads TGTGCCAGCAGGAACCTAACAGGGAACGAGCAGTACTTC.

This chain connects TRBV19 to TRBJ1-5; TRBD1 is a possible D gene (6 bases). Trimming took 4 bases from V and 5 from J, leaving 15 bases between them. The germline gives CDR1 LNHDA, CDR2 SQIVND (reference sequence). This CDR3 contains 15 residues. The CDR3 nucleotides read TGTGCCAGTAGTACAACTCAGGGACATTATCAGCCCCAGCATTTT. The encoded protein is CASSTTQGHYQPQHF.

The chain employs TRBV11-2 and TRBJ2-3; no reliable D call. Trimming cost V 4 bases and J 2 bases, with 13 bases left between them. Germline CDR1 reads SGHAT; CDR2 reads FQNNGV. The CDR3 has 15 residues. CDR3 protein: CASSWREVFTDTQYF. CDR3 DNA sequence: TGTGCCAGCAGCTGGAGAGAGGTTTTCACAGATACGCAGTATTTT.

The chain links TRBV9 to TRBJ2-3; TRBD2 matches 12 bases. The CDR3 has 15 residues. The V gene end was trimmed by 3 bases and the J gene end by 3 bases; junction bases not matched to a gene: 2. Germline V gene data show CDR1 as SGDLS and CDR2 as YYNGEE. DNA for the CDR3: TGTGCCAGCAGCGCTCTAGCGGGAGGGACAGATACGCAGTATTTT. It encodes CASSALAGGTDTQYF.

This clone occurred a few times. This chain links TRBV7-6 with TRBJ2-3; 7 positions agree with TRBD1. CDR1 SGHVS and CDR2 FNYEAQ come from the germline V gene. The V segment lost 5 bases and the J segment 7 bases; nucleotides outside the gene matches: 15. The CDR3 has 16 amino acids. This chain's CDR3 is CASSLVPGQKNYTQYF. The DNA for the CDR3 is TGTGCCAGCAGCCTTGTCCCGGGACAGAAAAACTATACGCAGTATTTT. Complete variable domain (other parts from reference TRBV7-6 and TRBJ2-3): GAGVSQSPRYKVTKRGQDVALRCDPISGHVSLYWYRQALGQGPEFLTYFNYEAQQDKSGLPNDRFSAERPEGSISTLTIQRTEQRDSAMYRCASSLVPGQKNYTQYFGPGTRLTVL.

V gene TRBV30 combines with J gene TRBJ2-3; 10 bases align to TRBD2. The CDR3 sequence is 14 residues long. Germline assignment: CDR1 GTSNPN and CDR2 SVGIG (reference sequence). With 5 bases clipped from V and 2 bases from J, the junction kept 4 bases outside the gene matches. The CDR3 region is CAWVLAGPTDTQYF. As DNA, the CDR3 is TGTGCCTGGGTACTAGCGGGGCCCACAGATACGCAGTATTTT.

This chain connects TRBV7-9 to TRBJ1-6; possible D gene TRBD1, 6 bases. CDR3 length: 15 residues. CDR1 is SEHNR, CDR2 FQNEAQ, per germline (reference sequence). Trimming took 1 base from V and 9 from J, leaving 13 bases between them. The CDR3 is CASSLEPGAVSPLHF. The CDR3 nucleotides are TGTGCCAGCAGCTTAGAACCAGGGGCTGTTTCACCCCTCCACTTT. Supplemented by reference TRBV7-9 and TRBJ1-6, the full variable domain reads DTGVSQNPRHKITKRGQNVTFRCDPISEHNRLYWYRQTLGQGPEFLTYFQNEAQLEKSRLLSDRFSAERPKGSFSTLEIQRTEQGDSAMYLCASSLEPGAVSPLHFGNGTRLTVT.

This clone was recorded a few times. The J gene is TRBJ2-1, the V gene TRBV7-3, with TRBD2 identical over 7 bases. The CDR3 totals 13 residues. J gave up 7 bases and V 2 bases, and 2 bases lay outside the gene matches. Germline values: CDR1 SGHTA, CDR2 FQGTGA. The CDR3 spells CASSLAGRNEQFF. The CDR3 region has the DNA TGTGCCAGCAGCTTAGCCGGGAGGAATGAGCAGTTCTTC. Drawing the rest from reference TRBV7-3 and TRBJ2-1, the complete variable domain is GAGVSQTPSNKVTEKGKYVELRCDPISGHTALYWYRQSLGQGPEFLIYFQGTGAADDSGLPNDRFFAVRPEGSVSTLKIQRTERGDSAVYLCASSLAGRNEQFFGPGTRLTVL.

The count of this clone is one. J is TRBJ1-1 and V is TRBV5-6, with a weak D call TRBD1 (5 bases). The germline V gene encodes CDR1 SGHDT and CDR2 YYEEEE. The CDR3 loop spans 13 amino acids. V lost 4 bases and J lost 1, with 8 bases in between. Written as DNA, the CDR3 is TGTGCCAGCAGCCCGACAGAGAACACTGAAGCTTTCTTT. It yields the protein CASSPTENTEAFF.

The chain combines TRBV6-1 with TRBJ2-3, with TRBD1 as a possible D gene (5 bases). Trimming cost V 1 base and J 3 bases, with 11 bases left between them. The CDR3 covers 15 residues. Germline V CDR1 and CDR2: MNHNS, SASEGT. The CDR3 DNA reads TGTGCCAGCAGTGAAGAGGCAGGGCTTACAGATACGCAGTATTTT. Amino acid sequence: CASSEEAGLTDTQYF.

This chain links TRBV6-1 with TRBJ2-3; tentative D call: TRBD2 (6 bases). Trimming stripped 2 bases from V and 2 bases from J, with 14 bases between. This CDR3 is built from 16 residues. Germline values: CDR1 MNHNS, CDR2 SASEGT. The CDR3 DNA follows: TGTGCCAGCAGTGAACGTGGTAGCGGCTACACAGATACGCAGTATTTT. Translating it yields CASSERGSGYTDTQYF.